These 9 T cell receptor beta chains share one sample of origin, sequenced in a study of T cell responses to AZD1222 COVID-19 vaccine. Assay: immunoSEQ multiplex PCR; the TCRdb copy retains only in-frame clones and omits some. The sample has approximately 170,000 clones, 90% to 95% seen once. Here the sequenced sample was peripheral blood, taken 28 days after the second AZD1222 dose. These receptors were collected from an adult who received the AZD1222 COVID-19 vaccine.

The chain combines TRBV11-1 with TRBJ2-5; TRBD1 might be the D (6 bases). V was cut by 0 bases and J by 6 bases, with 14 bases left in between. CDR3 length: 15 residues. CDR1 and CDR2 from the germline V gene are SGHAT and FQDESV (reference sequence). The chain's CDR3 is CASSLAQGSWQTQYF. The CDR3 DNA is TGTGCCAGCAGCTTAGCACAGGGTAGTTGGCAGACCCAGTACTTC.

J is TRBJ2-1 and V is TRBV14; 14 bases are a match to TRBD2. The V segment lost 2 bases and the J segment 7 bases; nucleotides outside the gene matches: 4. From germline, CDR1 is SGHDN and CDR2 FVKESK. The CDR3 totals 16 residues. CDR3: CASSQTGTSGSNEQFF. The CDR3 DNA follows: TGTGCCAGCAGCCAAACAGGGACTAGCGGGAGTAATGAGCAGTTCTTC.

V is TRBV5-1 and J is TRBJ2-7, with TRBD1 matching over 9 bases. From germline, CDR1 is SGHRS and CDR2 YFSETQ. The CDR3 has 16 residues. V shed 4 bases and J 4 bases; nucleotides not matched to a gene: 12. CDR3 protein: CASSAGPGQGTYEQYF. Written as DNA, the CDR3 is TGCGCCAGCAGCGCAGGACCGGGACAGGGAACATACGAGCAGTACTTC.

CDR3 coding DNA: TGTGCAAGTCCAGCCCACAGGGGGCAACGGAACACTGAAGCTTTCTTT. Its translation: CASPAHRGQRNTEAFF. The chain links TRBV12-2 to TRBJ1-1; the table gives TRBD1 as D, unverified against the DNA. TRBV12-2 is classified as a pseudogene. The CDR3 is 16 residues long.

The rearrangement uses TRBV6-1 and TRBJ1-5, with 7 bases fitting TRBD1. The CDR3 is made up of 14 amino acids. Germline CDR1 is MNHNS and CDR2 is SASEGT. Unmatched junction bases numbered 7, after V lost 7 bases and J lost 4 bases. The CDR3 DNA is TGTGCCAGCACCATGACAGGGCCTAATCAGCCCCAGCATTTT. This codes for CASTMTGPNQPQHF.

The chain carries TRBV25-1 and TRBJ1-2; maybe TRBD1 (5 bases). V was pared by 0 bases and J by 5 bases, with 10 bases between. The CDR3 loop spans 14 amino acids. The germline V gene has CDR1 MGHDK and CDR2 SYGVNS. The CDR3 region has the DNA TGTGCCAGCAGTGAATATGGGACGGAATATGGCTACACCTTC. It codes for CASSEYGTEYGYTF.

The chain employs TRBV9 and TRBJ1-4; 9 bases line up with TRBD1. This CDR3 has 15 amino acids. V lost 4 bases, J lost 5 bases, and 6 bases stayed unmatched. Looked up from germline, CDR1 is SGDLS and CDR2 is YYNGEE. In DNA form, the CDR3 reads TGTGCCAGCAGCTCATGGACAGGGGAAAATGAAAAACTGTTTTTT. Translation: CASSSWTGENEKLFF. The full variable domain, in which reference TRBV9 and TRBJ1-4 provide the parts outside the CDR3, is DSGVTQTPKHLITATGQRVTLRCSPRSGDLSVYWYQQSLDQGLQFLIQYYNGEERAKGNILERFSAQQFPDLHSELNLSSLELGDSALYFCASSSWTGENEKLFFGSGTQLSVL.

J is TRBJ1-6 and V is TRBV19; TRBD1 is a possible D gene (5 bases). There are 15 residues in the CDR3. Between the trimmed V and J ends, which lost 5 bases and 2 bases, there was a span of 10 bases. CDR1 and CDR2 from the germline V gene are LNHDA and SQIVND (reference sequence). CDR3 loop: CASSVAGPYNSPLHF. CDR3 sequence (DNA): TGTGCCAGTAGTGTCGCAGGGCCCTATAATTCACCCCTCCACTTT.

The V and J genes are TRBV28 and TRBJ1-3; D is uncertain. Between the trimmed V and J ends, which lost 2 bases and 6 bases, there was a span of 5 bases. The CDR3 has 12 residues. The V gene's germline CDR1 is MDHEN and CDR2 SYDVKM. The CDR3 is CASSLRQNTIYF. The CDR3 DNA is TGTGCCAGCAGTTTACGGCAAAACACCATATATTTT. The full variable domain, completed using reference TRBV28 and TRBJ1-3, is DVKVTQSSRYLVKRTGEKVFLECVQDMDHENMFWYRQDPGLGLRLIYFSYDVKMKEKGDIPEGYSVSREKKERFSLILESASTNQTSMYLCASSLRQNTIYFGEGSWLTVV.